This TCR beta chain derives from a study of shared clonotypes between healthy human individuals. Study in general: Samples came from two female and three male donors aged 18 to 49.

TCRdb keeps only in-frame clones here, not all; method: immunoSEQ multiplex PCR. Among about half a million clones, about four fifths were seen once, and the ten largest hold about an eighth. The CDR3 spans 15 residues. Germline CDR1 and CDR2: SEHNR and FQNEAQ (reference sequence). Between the trimmed V and J ends, which lost 5 bases and 4 bases, there was a span of 16 bases. The specimen was PBMCs. This sequence originates from a woman in her forties in good health. Some clones in this sample may be carry-over from other donors' samples. This sequence joins TRBV7-9 and TRBJ2-3, with D perhaps matching TRBD2 (6 bases). CDR3 DNA: TGTGCCAGCAGCCCCCGACTAGGGGTCCCAGATACGCAGTATTTT. This translates into CASSPRLGVPDTQYF. Variable domain in full (rest from reference TRBV7-9 and TRBJ2-3): DTGVSQNPRHKITKRGQNVTFRCDPISEHNRLYWYRQTLGQGPEFLTYFQNEAQLEKSRLLSDRFSAERPKGSFSTLEIQRTEQGDSAMYLCASSPRLGVPDTQYFGPGTRLTVL.